The rows below give T cell receptor beta chains drawn from one sample of a study of cytomegalovirus exposure and HLA in healthy donors. Sequenced by immunoSEQ multiplex PCR; TCRdb stores in-frame clones only, minus some. In the table there are about 120,000 clones, 90% to 97% of which are singletons. Sequences were obtained from PBMCs. Receptors were obtained from a man between 18 and 35 years old in good health and CMV-seronegative. Each CDR3 is given with its conserved first and last residue. D genes are given only for firm matches. Size is stated for part of the rows, as once, few or many counts, or as a class when the clone is expanded.

CDR3 protein: CASLKGGWDEQFF
CDR3 DNA: TGTGCCAGCTTAAAGGGAGGGTGGGATGAGCAGTTCTTC
J gene: TRBJ2-1
clone size: -
D gene: TRBD2
V gene: TRBV7-2

CDR3 protein: CASSPGTGRKPGYTF
CDR3 DNA: TGTGCCAGCAGCCCCGGGACAGGGAGAAAGCCTGGCTACACCTTC
J gene: TRBJ1-2
clone size: once
D gene: TRBD1
V gene: TRBV6-5

CDR3 protein: CASSPTPVYEQYF
CDR3 DNA: TGTGCCAGCAGCCCGACTCCCGTCTACGAGCAGTACTTC
J gene: TRBJ2-7
clone size: -
D gene: -
V gene: TRBV7-2

CDR3 protein: CASSPTAGGTNEQFF
CDR3 DNA: TGTGCCAGCTCACCGACAGCGGGAGGGACGAATGAGCAGTTCTTC
J gene: TRBJ2-1
clone size: -
D gene: TRBD2
V gene: TRBV18

CDR3 protein: CAWSKQNTIYF
CDR3 DNA: TGTGCCTGGAGTAAGCAAAACACCATATATTTT
J gene: TRBJ1-3
clone size: -
D gene: -
V gene: TRBV30

CDR3 protein: CASRTSGSVETQYF
CDR3 DNA: TGCGCCAGCAGGACTAGCGGGAGTGTGGAGACCCAGTACTTC
J gene: TRBJ2-5
clone size: -
D gene: TRBD2
V gene: TRBV5-1

CDR3 protein: CASSIARDEQYF
CDR3 DNA: TGCGCCAGCAGCATAGCGAGGGACGAGCAGTACTTC
J gene: TRBJ2-7
clone size: -
D gene: -
V gene: TRBV5-1

CDR3 protein: CASRRDSTTNEKLFF
CDR3 DNA: TGTGCCAGCAGGCGCGACAGTACAACTAATGAAAAACTGTTTTTT
J gene: TRBJ1-4
clone size: -
D gene: -
V gene: TRBV28

CDR3 protein: CSVADPSGSVPYEQYF
CDR3 DNA: TGCAGCGTTGCAGATCCAAGCGGGAGTGTGCCCTACGAGCAGTACTTC
J gene: TRBJ2-7
clone size: -
D gene: TRBD2
V gene: TRBV29-1

CDR3 protein: CASSRTSRQEQFF
CDR3 DNA: TGTGCCAGCAGCCGGACTAGCCGGCAAGAGCAGTTCTTC
J gene: TRBJ2-1
clone size: -
D gene: TRBD2
V gene: TRBV11-1

CDR3 protein: CASSPTLSDRTFMNTEAFF
CDR3 DNA: TGTGCCAGCAGTCCCACCCTTTCCGACAGGACGTTTATGAACACTGAAGCTTTCTTT
J gene: TRBJ1-1
clone size: -
D gene: -
V gene: TRBV28

CDR3 protein: CASSLIGSGGAGNIQYF
CDR3 DNA: TGTGCCAGCAGCTTAATAGGAAGCGGAGGTGCGGGGAACATTCAGTACTTC
J gene: TRBJ2-4
clone size: once
D gene: -
V gene: TRBV13

CDR3 protein: CASTGISSYNEQFF
CDR3 DNA: TGTGCCAGCACCGGGATCTCTTCCTACAATGAGCAGTTCTTC
J gene: TRBJ2-1
clone size: -
D gene: -
V gene: TRBV5-6

CDR3 protein: CASSQDDSRTGNTIYF
CDR3 DNA: TGTGCCAGCAGCCAAGATGACAGCAGAACGGGAAACACCATATATTTT
J gene: TRBJ1-3
clone size: -
D gene: -
V gene: TRBV4-2

CDR3 protein: CASSSLEGATEAFF
CDR3 DNA: TGCGCCAGCAGCTCACTGGAGGGAGCCACTGAAGCTTTCTTT
J gene: TRBJ1-1
clone size: -
D gene: -
V gene: TRBV5-1

CDR3 protein: CASSTLETSGALQETQYF
CDR3 DNA: TGTGCCAGCAGCACCCTTGAGACTAGCGGGGCCCTACAAGAGACCCAGTACTTC
J gene: TRBJ2-5
clone size: -
D gene: TRBD2
V gene: TRBV28

CDR3 protein: CASRAPGLALGTDTQYF
CDR3 DNA: TGTGCCAGCAGAGCGCCGGGACTAGCACTTGGCACAGATACGCAGTATTTT
J gene: TRBJ2-3
clone size: -
D gene: TRBD2
V gene: TRBV28

CDR3 protein: CASSLLLAGVRNEQFF
CDR3 DNA: TGTGCCAGCAGCCTACTACTAGCGGGAGTAAGGAATGAGCAGTTCTTC
J gene: TRBJ2-1
clone size: once
D gene: TRBD2
V gene: TRBV7-9

CDR3 protein: CASSLGVGQGRAFF
CDR3 DNA: TGTGCCAGCAGCTTAGGGGTCGGACAGGGCAGAGCTTTCTTT
J gene: TRBJ1-1
clone size: once
D gene: TRBD1
V gene: TRBV7-9

CDR3 protein: CASSLVGGSKDEQYF
CDR3 DNA: TGTGCCAGCAGCTTGGTGGGCGGGAGTAAAGACGAGCAGTACTTC
J gene: TRBJ2-7
clone size: -
D gene: TRBD2
V gene: TRBV5-4

CDR3 protein: CSVTNRGLNTEAFF
CDR3 DNA: TGCAGCGTCACTAACAGGGGGCTCAACACTGAAGCTTTCTTT
J gene: TRBJ1-1
clone size: -
D gene: TRBD1
V gene: TRBV29-1

CDR3 protein: CASSPGVGRGTDTQYF
CDR3 DNA: TGTGCCAGCAGCCCCGGGGTCGGGAGAGGGACAGATACGCAGTATTTT
J gene: TRBJ2-3
clone size: -
D gene: -
V gene: TRBV11-2

CDR3 protein: CASSLAWGTGGRGGELFF
CDR3 DNA: TGTGCCAGCAGTTTAGCCTGGGGGACAGGGGGTCGCGGCGGGGAGCTGTTTTTT
J gene: TRBJ2-2
clone size: -
D gene: TRBD1
V gene: TRBV7-8